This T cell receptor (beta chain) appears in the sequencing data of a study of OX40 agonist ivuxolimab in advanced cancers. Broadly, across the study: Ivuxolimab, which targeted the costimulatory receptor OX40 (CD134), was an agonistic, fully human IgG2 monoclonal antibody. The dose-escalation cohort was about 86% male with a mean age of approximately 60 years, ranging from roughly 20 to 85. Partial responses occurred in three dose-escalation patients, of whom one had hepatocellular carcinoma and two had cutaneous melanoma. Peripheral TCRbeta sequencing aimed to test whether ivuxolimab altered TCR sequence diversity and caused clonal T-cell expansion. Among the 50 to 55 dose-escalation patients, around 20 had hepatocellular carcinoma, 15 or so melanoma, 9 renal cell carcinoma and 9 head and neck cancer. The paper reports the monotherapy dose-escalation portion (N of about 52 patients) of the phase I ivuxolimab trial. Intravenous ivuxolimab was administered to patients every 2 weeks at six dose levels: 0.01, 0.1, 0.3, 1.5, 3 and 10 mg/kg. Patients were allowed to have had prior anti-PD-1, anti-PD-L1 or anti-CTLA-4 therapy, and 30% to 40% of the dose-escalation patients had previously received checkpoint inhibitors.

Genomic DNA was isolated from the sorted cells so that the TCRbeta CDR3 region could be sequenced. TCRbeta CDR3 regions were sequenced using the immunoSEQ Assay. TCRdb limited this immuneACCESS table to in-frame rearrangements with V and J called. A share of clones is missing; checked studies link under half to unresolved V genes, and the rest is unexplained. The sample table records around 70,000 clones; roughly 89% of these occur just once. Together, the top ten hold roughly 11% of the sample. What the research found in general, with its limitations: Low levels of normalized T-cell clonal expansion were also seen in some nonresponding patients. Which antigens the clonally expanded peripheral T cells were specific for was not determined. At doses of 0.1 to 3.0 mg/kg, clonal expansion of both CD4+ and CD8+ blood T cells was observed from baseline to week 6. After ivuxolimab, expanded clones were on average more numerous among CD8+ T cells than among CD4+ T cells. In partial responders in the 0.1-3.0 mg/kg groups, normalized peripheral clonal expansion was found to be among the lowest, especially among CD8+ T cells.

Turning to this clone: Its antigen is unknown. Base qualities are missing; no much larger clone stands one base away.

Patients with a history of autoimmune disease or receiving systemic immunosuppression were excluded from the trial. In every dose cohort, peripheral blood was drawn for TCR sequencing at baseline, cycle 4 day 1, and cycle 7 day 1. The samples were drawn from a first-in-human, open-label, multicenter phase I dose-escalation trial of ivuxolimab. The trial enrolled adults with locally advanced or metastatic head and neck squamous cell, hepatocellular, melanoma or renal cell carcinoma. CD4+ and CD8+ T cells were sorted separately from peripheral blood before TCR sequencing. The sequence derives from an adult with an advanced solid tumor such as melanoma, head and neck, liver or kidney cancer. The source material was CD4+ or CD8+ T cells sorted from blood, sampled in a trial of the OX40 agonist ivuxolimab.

The CDR3 protein sequence reads: CASRELSSYEQYF. The sequenced DNA: TGTGCCAGCAGGGAGTTGAGCTCCTACGAGCAGTACTTC. The rearranged segments are TRBV6-5 and TRBJ2-7; no D segment can be confidently identified. The junction shows trimming of 6 bases on V and 0 bases on J, plus 9 bases between the germline ends. Its CDR3 holds 13 amino acids, cysteine through phenylalanine. The DNA shown is the 39-base CDR3, in frame from base 1. Taken from the germline V gene, the CDR1 and CDR2 loops are MNHEY and SVGAGI.